This TCR beta chain emerged from a study of beta chain features in type 1 diabetes. Study context: In age, gender and cell yields, patients were similar to healthy donors. Sorted cells numbering under 140,000,000 were examined across all samples.

Investigators reverse transcribed all isolated RNA, so they sequenced expressed TCRB transcripts. It was found that naive, central memory and regulatory T cell samples averaged roughly 3.5 million reads. Profiling relied on immunoSEQ multiplex PCR, and the TCRdb table lists in-frame clones only, not all of them. The sample comprises 400,000 to 600,000 clones, 30% of which are singletons, and roughly 0.066% rests with the top ten. Notes on the study in general: The study found that naive, central memory and Treg TCRB repertoires appeared more similar in patients than in healthy donors.

With respect to this clone: Its specificity is not known.

With V trimmed by 3 bases and J by 7 bases, 11 bases remained unmatched. The germline V gene has CDR1 SQVTM and CDR2 ANQGSEA. There are 16 residues in the CDR3. The specimen was naive CD4+ T cells from blood. This sequence originates from a man aged 18-30 years in good health. The chain employs TRBV29-1 and TRBJ2-1; TRBD2 matches 11 bases. The CDR3 loop reads CSVEVWLAGGRNEQFF. The CDR3 bases are TGCAGCGTTGAGGTTTGGCTAGCGGGAGGTCGGAATGAGCAGTTCTTC.